Following are 21 T cell receptor beta chains from one sample sequenced in a study of blood T cell repertoires in COVID-19. The data were produced by immunoSEQ multiplex PCR, yet TCRdb's version contains in-frame clones alone and is incomplete. The sample has about 270,000 clones, around 90% seen once; the top ten hold 2.6%. The material sequenced was peripheral blood. The receptor source for this set is a young adult with COVID-19, enrolled during active disease.

CDR3 DNA: TGTGCCAGTAGTATAAACCGGGGACTAGGATTAGATACGCAGTATTTT. Translated, it gives CASSINRGLGLDTQYF. V gene TRBV19 combines with J gene TRBJ2-3; 8 bases map to TRBD2. Germline V gene lookup returns CDR1 LNHDA and CDR2 SQIVND (reference sequence). V lost 2 bases and J lost 5; bases outside the gene matches: 9. This CDR3 has 16 amino acids.

V is TRBV5-6 and J is TRBJ1-2; D is unresolved. Trimming shortened V by 6 bases and J by 8 bases, and 14 bases separated the two germline ends. CDR1 SGHDT and CDR2 YYEEEE come from the germline V gene. The length of the CDR3 is 12 residues. The CDR3: CASMIGPGGYTF. CDR3 DNA sequence: TGTGCCAGCATGATTGGGCCGGGAGGCTACACCTTC.

In DNA form, the CDR3 reads TGTGCCACCGACAGGGGAGGGAACACTGAAGCTTTCTTT. This translates into CATDRGGNTEAFF. The genes are TRBV19 and TRBJ1-1, with 8 bases fitting TRBD1. The germline V gene encodes CDR1 LNHDA and CDR2 SQIVND (reference sequence). This CDR3 comprises 13 residues. Losses at the gene ends were 10 bases for V and 1 base for J; bases not matched to a gene: 5.

There are a few counts of this clone. The V call is TRBV3-1 (or the pseudogene TRBV3-2), the J call TRBJ2-1; D remains unclear. Germline V gene data show CDR1 as LGHDT and CDR2 as YNNKEL (reference sequence). The CDR3 spans 13 residues. The V gene lost 1 base and the J gene lost 6 bases, with 7 bases spanning the gap. CDR3 sequence reads: CASSQGAINEQFF. CDR3 bases: TGTGCCAGCAGCCAAGGGGCAATCAATGAGCAGTTCTTC.

CDR3: CASSQGSAVLNEQFF. The CDR3 DNA is TGTGCCAGCAGCCAAGGGTCAGCGGTCCTCAATGAGCAGTTCTTC. V is TRBV14 and J is TRBJ2-1; D is perhaps TRBD2 (5 bases). The germline CDR1 and CDR2 sequences are SGHDN and FVKESK. V dropped 1 base and J dropped 6 bases, with 13 bases sitting between them. The CDR3 has 15 residues.

The chain is built from TRBV9 and TRBJ2-3; D gene ambiguous. Germline V gene sequence: CDR1 SGDLS, CDR2 YYNGEE. This CDR3 contains 13 residues. Trimming removed 4 bases at V and 4 bases at J, with 10 bases between. The CDR3 spells CASSPVVADTQYF. DNA of the CDR3: TGTGCCAGCAGCCCCGTTGTCGCAGATACGCAGTATTTT.

The CDR3 sequence is CASSLLNTEAFF. CDR3 sequence (DNA): TGTGCCAGCAGTTTATTAAACACTGAAGCTTTCTTT. The rearrangement joins TRBV28 to TRBJ1-1; D unclear. Trimming left V 1 base short and J 2 bases short, with 2 bases between. Germline CDR1 and CDR2: MDHEN and SYDVKM. The CDR3 covers 12 residues.

This chain joins TRBV7-2 and TRBJ2-1, with 13 bases that match TRBD2. The CDR3 is 18 amino acids. Germline V gene lookup returns CDR1 SGHTA and CDR2 FQGNSA. V lost 6 bases, J lost 0 bases, and 8 bases stayed unmatched. Here the CDR3 reads CASRSGTSGTISYNEQFF. Here the CDR3 DNA reads TGTGCCAGCAGGTCCGGGACTAGCGGGACAATCTCCTACAATGAGCAGTTCTTC.

This chain uses TRBV9 with TRBJ1-1; D is unresolved. Germline-derived CDR1 and CDR2 are SGDLS and YYNGEE. Trimming shortened V by 2 bases and J by 1 base, and 6 bases separated the two germline ends. The CDR3 length is 13 residues. The CDR3 is CASSVTANTEAFF. CDR3 in DNA: TGTGCCAGCAGCGTGACTGCGAACACTGAAGCTTTCTTT.

V is TRBV4-1 and J is TRBJ2-2; 11 positions agree with TRBD1. Germline CDR1 is MGHRA and CDR2 is YSYEKL. Losses at the gene ends were 9 bases for V and 5 bases for J; bases not matched to a gene: 5. The CDR3 extends over 14 amino acids. The CDR3 region is CASTGTGGTGELFF. CDR3 sequence (DNA): TGCGCCAGTACGGGGACAGGGGGAACCGGGGAGCTGTTTTTT.

The V call is TRBV6-2 or TRBV6-3, the J call TRBJ2-1; D is possibly TRBD2 (6 bases). Per the germline V gene, CDR1 is MNHEY and CDR2 is SVGEGT. The CDR3 has 15 residues. Trimming stripped 4 bases from V and 8 bases from J, with 18 bases between. CDR3 amino acids: CASSLSGTPGYEQFF. The CDR3 coding sequence is TGTGCCAGCAGTTTATCCGGGACTCCCGGGTATGAGCAGTTCTTC.

This clone has only one observation. The gene calls are TRBV9 and TRBJ2-1; D is uncertain. V lost 0 bases, J lost 2 bases, and 9 bases lay in between. The V gene's germline CDR1 is SGDLS and CDR2 YYNGEE. This CDR3 comprises 15 residues. The CDR3 sequence is CASSVAHAAYNEQFF. DNA for the CDR3: TGTGCCAGCAGCGTAGCGCATGCGGCCTACAATGAGCAGTTCTTC.

CDR3 loop: CASMFPRQGGGTEAFF. CDR3 coding DNA: TGTGCCAGCATGTTCCCGAGACAGGGGGGTGGCACTGAAGCTTTCTTT. The gene calls are TRBV21-1 and TRBJ1-1; the DNA was not compared with TRBD1, the D call given in the table. TRBV21-1 is a documented pseudogene. The length of the CDR3 is 16 residues.

A single count supports this clone. The chain combines TRBV2 with TRBJ1-6; TRBD1 aligns across 12 bases. Germline values: CDR1 SNHLY, CDR2 FYNNEI. CDR3 size: 15 residues. Trimming removed 6 bases from V and 9 bases from J; junction bases left unmatched: 6. The CDR3 loop is CASRAGTGGGSPLHF. CDR3 nucleotides: TGTGCCAGCAGAGCGGGGACAGGGGGCGGTTCACCCCTCCACTTT.

The chain carries TRBV5-1 and TRBJ1-1, with no clear D. With 2 bases removed from V and 1 base from J, the gap between germline ends came to 9 bases. The CDR3 has 14 amino acids. CDR1 SGHRS and CDR2 YFSETQ come from the germline V gene. The CDR3: CASSLPEQNTEAFF. CDR3 DNA sequence: TGCGCCAGCAGCTTACCAGAACAGAACACTGAAGCTTTCTTT.

This rearrangement joins TRBV5-4 to TRBJ2-3; D is possibly TRBD1 (6 bases). Germline CDR1 is SGHNT and CDR2 is YYREEE (reference sequence). The V end was cut by 7 bases, the J end by 4 bases, with 19 bases between. This CDR3 spans 15 amino acids. CDR3 loop: CASARGGEYADTQYF. DNA for the CDR3: TGTGCCAGCGCCCGAGGGGGTGAATATGCAGATACGCAGTATTTT. The whole variable domain, filled in from reference TRBV5-4 and TRBJ2-3, reads ETGVTQSPTHLIKTRGQQVTLRCSSQSGHNTVSWYQQALGQGPQFIFQYYREEENGRGNFPPRFSGLQFPNYSSELNVNALELDDSALYLCASARGGEYADTQYFGPGTRLTVL.

This chain connects TRBV25-1 to TRBJ2-3; 8 nucleotides line up with TRBD2. Germline CDR1 MGHDK, CDR2 SYGVNS. This CDR3 is 16 amino acids long. Trimming removed 0 bases from V and 14 bases from J; junction bases left unmatched: 16. The DNA of the CDR3 is TGTGCCAGCAGTGAATATCGCGGCGGGATCGGGAGGGTTTGGTATTTT. Translating it yields CASSEYRGGIGRVWYF. The whole variable domain, remainder taken from reference TRBV25-1 and TRBJ2-3, is EADIYQTPRYLVIGTGKKITLECSQTMGHDKMYWYQQDPGMELHLIHYSYGVNSTEKGDLSSESTVSRIRTEHFPLTLESARPSHTSQYLCASSEYRGGIGRVWYFGPGTRLTVL.

The rearrangement joins TRBV5-1 to TRBJ2-7; 10 bases align to TRBD1. The CDR3 is made up of 14 amino acids. Germline V gene sequence: CDR1 SGHRS, CDR2 YFSETQ. The trim removed 0 bases at V and 9 bases at J, leaving 6 bases unmatched. CDR3 protein: CASSLVGTGEVQYF. As DNA, the CDR3 is TGCGCCAGCAGCTTGGTGGGGACAGGGGAGGTGCAGTACTTC.

This clone was seen a single time. The chain recombines TRBV10-3 with TRBJ1-3, with 8 bases that match TRBD1. CDR1 is ENHRY and CDR2 is SYGVKD in the germline V gene. This CDR3 has 17 amino acids. V lost 0 bases to trimming and J lost 3 bases; unmatched junction nucleotides: 7. The CDR3 loop is CAISESGAGGVGNTIYF. As DNA, the CDR3 is TGTGCCATCAGTGAGTCTGGGGCAGGGGGCGTTGGAAACACCATATATTTT.

There are a few counts of this clone. This sequence joins TRBV4-1 and TRBJ1-2, with 8 bases matching TRBD1. The trim removed 2 bases at V and 5 bases at J, leaving 4 bases unmatched. The germline V gene encodes CDR1 MGHRA and CDR2 YSYEKL. The CDR3 has 14 amino acids. CDR3 sequence: CASSQPGQGYGYTF. DNA of the CDR3: TGCGCCAGCAGCCAACCTGGACAGGGTTATGGCTACACCTTC.

The rearrangement joins TRBV19 to TRBJ2-7; D is perhaps TRBD2 (6 bases). The CDR3 runs to 14 residues. V gave up 3 bases and J gave up 6 bases, with 15 bases separating them. The germline CDR1 and CDR2 sequences are LNHDA and SQIVND (reference sequence). Written as DNA, the CDR3 is TGTGCCAGTAGTATCCTTGCGGGGCTGTCCGAGCAGTACTTC. It codes for CASSILAGLSEQYF. Based on the CDR3 plus reference TRBV19 and TRBJ2-7, the full variable domain is DGGITQSPKYLFRKEGQNVTLSCEQNLNHDAMYWYRQDPGQGLRLIYYSQIVNDFQKGDIAEGYSVSREKKESFPLTVTSAQKNPTAFYLCASSILAGLSEQYFGPGTRLTVT.